This record looks at one T cell receptor (beta chain) sequence and its context. This sample was included in a study of control samples from healthy donors and cancer patients. Data came from immunoSEQ multiplex PCR; TCRdb stores just in-frame clones and leaves some out. The sample includes 70,000 to 80,000 clones, 85% to 90% of them seen just once. The J segment lost 4 bases and the V segment lost 2 bases, leaving 3 bases of the junction unmatched. The germline gives CDR1 SGHTA, CDR2 FQGNSA. This CDR3 region has 15 residues. The chain combines TRBV7-2 with TRBJ2-2; 8 bases are shared with TRBD2. The specimen sequenced was PBMCs. The TCR originated in a woman between 55 and 75 years old with head and neck cancer. The CDR3 loop is CASSLRTSPTGELFF. In DNA, the CDR3 is TGTGCCAGCAGCTTACGGACTAGCCCCACCGGGGAGCTGTTTTTT.